This T cell receptor beta chain was obtained from a study of blood T cell repertoires in COVID-19. About the research overall: Samples taken during acute and convalescent COVID-19 were collected in the United States, Italy and Spain. PBMCs, B-cell-depleted T cells, or T cells provided the cDNA or gDNA that made up the material.

V lost 4 bases to trimming and J lost 6 bases, with 14 bases between them. There are 14 residues in the CDR3. Germline-derived CDR1 and CDR2 are SGHRS and YFSETQ. Original data processing: For nucleated cells, counts were estimated from reference gene primer amplification. Method: immunoSEQ multiplex PCR; TCRdb's copy keeps in-frame clones and lacks some. V, J and clone size are those of that table, while D and trimming were read from the DNA. The profile shows some 350,000 clones, approximately 86% of them singletons. The chain has TRBV5-1 and TRBJ2-1, with D perhaps TRBD1 (5 bases). This sequence originates from a human donor in a cohort sampled during active COVID-19. The sequencing input was peripheral blood. The CDR3 is CASSQPTETNEQFF. The CDR3 DNA sequence: TGCGCCAGCAGCCAACCGACAGAGACCAATGAGCAGTTCTTC.